The 6 T cell receptor beta chains below come from one sample, sequenced in a study of T cell changes during pregnancy in multiple sclerosis. TCRdb's table, derived via immunoSEQ multiplex PCR, lists solely in-frame clones and lacks some. The sample includes about 35,000 clones, about 90% of them seen just once. Here the sequenced sample was CD4+ T cells from peripheral blood mononuclear cells, taken in the third trimester of pregnancy. The origin of the receptors is a female donor in good health, enrolled as a control in a pregnancy study.

The gene calls are TRBV2 and TRBJ2-1; possibly TRBD2 for D (6 bases). The ends were cut back, 6 bases at V and 4 bases at J, with 13 bases in the middle. This CDR3 is 14 amino acids long. Germline CDR1 and CDR2: SNHLY and FYNNEI. CDR3 DNA sequence: TGTGCCAGCAGCTTAGCGGAGACTTACAATGAGCAGTTCTTC. Translated: CASSLAETYNEQFF.

The table lists this clone with a few counts. V usage is TRBV28 and J usage is TRBJ1-6, with D maybe TRBD1 (6 bases). Germline loops: CDR1 MDHEN, CDR2 SYDVKM. Between the trimmed V and J ends, which lost 4 bases and 6 bases, there was a span of 10 bases. The CDR3 is made up of 14 amino acids. Here the CDR3 DNA reads TGTGCCAGCAGTTCTGGCAGGGGTAATTCACCCCTCCACTTT. The encoded protein is CASSSGRGNSPLHF.

This clone came up once. This same CDR3 is encoded by further DNA sequences in the sample. The chain uses TRBV6-4 and TRBJ2-6; the D gene is possibly TRBD1 (5 bases). Trimming shortened V by 8 bases and J by 0 bases, and 17 bases separated the two germline ends. The CDR3 runs 17 residues. Germline V lookup: CDR1 MRHNA, CDR2 SNTAGT. In DNA, the CDR3 is TGTGCCAGCCTAACAGGAGACTCGAGCTCTGGGGCCAACGTCCTGACTTTC. As protein: CASLTGDSSSGANVLTF.

The chain couples TRBV4-2 to TRBJ2-3; TRBD2 agrees at 7 bases. With 1 base clipped from V and 0 bases from J, the junction kept 7 bases outside the gene matches. Germline-derived CDR1 and CDR2 are LGHNA and YNFKEQ. There are 17 residues in the CDR3. This CDR3 reads CASSQGPSGVSTDTQYF. The DNA for the CDR3 is TGTGCCAGCAGCCAAGGCCCTAGCGGAGTTAGCACAGATACGCAGTATTTT.

The rearrangement uses TRBV6-5 and TRBJ2-1; 13 nucleotides align to TRBD2. Germline CDR1 and CDR2: MNHEY and SVGAGI. CDR3 length equals 13 residues. V trimming: 8 bases; J trimming: 9 bases; junction bases outside the gene matches: 4. CDR3 sequence: CASGGLAGVEQFF. Here the CDR3 DNA reads TGTGCCAGCGGAGGACTAGCGGGAGTTGAGCAGTTCTTC.

The chain links TRBV7-2 to TRBJ2-5, with 10 bases aligning to TRBD2. V shed 1 base and J 4 bases; nucleotides not matched to a gene: 6. CDR1 is SGHTA, CDR2 FQGNSA, per germline. The length of the CDR3 is 16 residues. The CDR3 region has the DNA TGTGCCAGCAGCTTAGGGGCTAGCGGGAGACGAGAGACCCAGTACTTC. Translation gives CASSLGASGRRETQYF.